This TCR beta chain comes out of a study of beta chain features in type 1 diabetes. This clone came up a few times. As yet, its antigen is unknown. The CDR3 length is 16 residues. V lost 1 base, J lost 4 bases, and 17 bases lay in between. The germline V gene encodes CDR1 SGDLS and CDR2 YYNGEE. General observations from the study: In patients and controls equally, PCR might favor templates that are shorter. The similarity of naive, central memory and Treg TCRB repertoires appeared greater among patients than among healthy donors. Cells with high TCR expression could be over-represented by cDNA sequencing. In all four CD4+ subsets, TCRB CDR3 length was significantly, moderately reduced in type 1 diabetes.

The sequenced template was cDNA made from the entire isolated RNA. Profiled with immunoSEQ multiplex PCR; TCRdb holds only in-frame clones, not every one. The table lists fewer than 450,000 clones, approximately 13% of them singletons. The chain recombines TRBV9 with TRBJ2-5, with D maybe TRBD1 (6 bases). The sequenced sample was naive CD4+ T cells from blood. This clonotype was sampled from a woman aged 18 to 35 with type 1 diabetes. The CDR3 sequence is CASSVRAGEGGETQYF. CDR3 sequence (DNA): TGTGCCAGCAGCGTACGGGCAGGGGAAGGGGGAGAGACCCAGTACTTC.